The entry that follows covers one T cell receptor beta chain sequence. Its specific antigen is unknown. Per-base quality was not reported, and no clone a single base away is much larger than it. The data stem from a study of shared clonotypes between healthy human individuals (dated by TCRdb to the early 2020s). With respect to the entire study: A couple of women and three men aged 18 to 49 years were included in the cohort. For each donor, CD4 naive and CD4 memory were each given three plates, CD8 naive was given two plates, and CD8 memory was given one plate. To increase sequencing depth and limit assay-specific biases, different laboratories used diverse techniques to prepare libraries and sequence TCR repertoires. Between about 0.8 and 9 billion PBMCs per donor were obtained by leukapheresis. To estimate repertoire size and how much clonotypes are shared between individuals, the study performed deep sequencing of blood TCR repertoires from roughly five healthy adults. The paper's findings and limits, for the study overall: Larger estimated clonotype richness was generally found for naive subsets than for memory subsets. Based on pairwise subsampling, the degree of clonotype sharing among donors was expected to be affected by sequencing depth. Clonotypes shared by all four sorted-subset donors showed higher generation probabilities than non-shared clonotypes. Across a few donors, approximately 4.9% of naive CD4, more than 3% of naive CD8, 2.3% of memory CD4, and approximately 0.42% of memory CD8 clonotypes were shared. Incomplete sequencing was indicated by rarefaction of sorted-subset datasets, despite the large sequencing depth. Sampling was limited to blood, and TCR repertoires in tissue likely differ from TCR repertoires in blood. The genetic and exposure-history diversity represented was limited by the small number of donors.

From cysteine to phenylalanine, the CDR3 is 15 amino acids long. Only the CDR3 part of the read is kept: 45 bases, read in frame from the first base. Based on the germline V gene, the CDR1 and CDR2 sequences are MGHRA and YSYEKL. V gives up 4 bases and J gives up 4 bases, and the segment between their germline ends measures 17 bases. For the CD8 naive samples, CD45RO-negative cells were positively selected for CCR7, yielding a CD45RA+CCR7+ population from which TemRA cells were excluded. The donors were healthy, HIV-negative adults who had no recently reported acute infections or vaccinations. All donors were Caucasian adults living in Nashville, Tennessee, USA. After blood collection by leukapheresis, PBMCs were isolated using Ficoll-Histopaque density gradient centrifugation and then cryopreserved in the vapor phase of liquid nitrogen. Purity and quantity of every magnetically sorted T cell population were checked by analytical flow cytometry. Genomic DNA was isolated from each sorted fraction and quantified by UV absorbance on a Nanodrop 2000c.

Using the deep immunoSEQ assay, multiplex PCR amplified TCR CDR3 regions from genomic DNA. Extracted genomic DNA from each cell subset was distributed evenly across all wells of several immunoSEQ 96-well plates, and each plate was treated as a replicate. For sorted subsets, each replicate PCR was loaded with roughly 0.2 ug genomic DNA, equivalent to about 30,000 T cell genomes. Purified libraries were measured with a Qubit 3.0 fluorometer, size-checked on a Bioanalyzer 2100, and measured again with the KAPA Library Quantification kit. Every immunoSEQ 96-well plate was sequenced on a dedicated single-read 150-cycle Illumina NextSeq 550 flow cell. In the original analysis: Because the immunoSEQ output held only junctional sequences and lacked quality scores, the filtering could not match the filtering applied to full-length reads. To assign V/J genes and CDR3, sequences were annotated using PyIR, a Python wrapper for IgBLAST v1.9, with IMGT germline references. Reads with weak V/J assignments (E-value above 1e-6), missing CDR3, stop codons, out-of-frame junctions, or ambiguous translated residues were removed. V3J clonotypes were defined as sequences sharing the same inferred V gene, J gene, and CDR3 amino acid sequence. To compute the percentage overlap between repertoires, the number of shared unique clonotypes was divided by the size of the smaller repertoire. Richness of each repertoire was evaluated using RTK rarefaction, the Chao1 estimator, and Recon v2.1 estimates of unobserved clonotypes. OLGA was used to compute generation probabilities for all TCRbeta clonotypes that the gDNA method yielded from a handful of donors. The source is immuneACCESS, and TCRdb retained only in-frame sequences with V and J called. Part of the clones is not carried over; for the studies checked, unresolved V genes explain less than half of this, and the remainder is unexplained. V, J and clone size reflect that table, while D and trimming were determined from the DNA. The table for this sample lists around 2,000,000 clones; roughly 94% of them were counted only once. In total, the top ten clones hold under 1.5% of the sample.

The material sequenced was naive CD8+ T cells sorted from blood. Sample cell subset or site, as interpreted from the label and publication: CD45RA+CCR7+. Recombination linked TRBV4-1 to TRBJ2-7; no D segment can be confidently identified. The sequence was collected from a man younger than 30 in good health. Read as DNA, the sequence is TGCGCCAGCAGCCCTACCGGCCTTAGCCTTTACGAGCAGTACTTC. Translated, it gives CASSPTGLSLYEQYF.